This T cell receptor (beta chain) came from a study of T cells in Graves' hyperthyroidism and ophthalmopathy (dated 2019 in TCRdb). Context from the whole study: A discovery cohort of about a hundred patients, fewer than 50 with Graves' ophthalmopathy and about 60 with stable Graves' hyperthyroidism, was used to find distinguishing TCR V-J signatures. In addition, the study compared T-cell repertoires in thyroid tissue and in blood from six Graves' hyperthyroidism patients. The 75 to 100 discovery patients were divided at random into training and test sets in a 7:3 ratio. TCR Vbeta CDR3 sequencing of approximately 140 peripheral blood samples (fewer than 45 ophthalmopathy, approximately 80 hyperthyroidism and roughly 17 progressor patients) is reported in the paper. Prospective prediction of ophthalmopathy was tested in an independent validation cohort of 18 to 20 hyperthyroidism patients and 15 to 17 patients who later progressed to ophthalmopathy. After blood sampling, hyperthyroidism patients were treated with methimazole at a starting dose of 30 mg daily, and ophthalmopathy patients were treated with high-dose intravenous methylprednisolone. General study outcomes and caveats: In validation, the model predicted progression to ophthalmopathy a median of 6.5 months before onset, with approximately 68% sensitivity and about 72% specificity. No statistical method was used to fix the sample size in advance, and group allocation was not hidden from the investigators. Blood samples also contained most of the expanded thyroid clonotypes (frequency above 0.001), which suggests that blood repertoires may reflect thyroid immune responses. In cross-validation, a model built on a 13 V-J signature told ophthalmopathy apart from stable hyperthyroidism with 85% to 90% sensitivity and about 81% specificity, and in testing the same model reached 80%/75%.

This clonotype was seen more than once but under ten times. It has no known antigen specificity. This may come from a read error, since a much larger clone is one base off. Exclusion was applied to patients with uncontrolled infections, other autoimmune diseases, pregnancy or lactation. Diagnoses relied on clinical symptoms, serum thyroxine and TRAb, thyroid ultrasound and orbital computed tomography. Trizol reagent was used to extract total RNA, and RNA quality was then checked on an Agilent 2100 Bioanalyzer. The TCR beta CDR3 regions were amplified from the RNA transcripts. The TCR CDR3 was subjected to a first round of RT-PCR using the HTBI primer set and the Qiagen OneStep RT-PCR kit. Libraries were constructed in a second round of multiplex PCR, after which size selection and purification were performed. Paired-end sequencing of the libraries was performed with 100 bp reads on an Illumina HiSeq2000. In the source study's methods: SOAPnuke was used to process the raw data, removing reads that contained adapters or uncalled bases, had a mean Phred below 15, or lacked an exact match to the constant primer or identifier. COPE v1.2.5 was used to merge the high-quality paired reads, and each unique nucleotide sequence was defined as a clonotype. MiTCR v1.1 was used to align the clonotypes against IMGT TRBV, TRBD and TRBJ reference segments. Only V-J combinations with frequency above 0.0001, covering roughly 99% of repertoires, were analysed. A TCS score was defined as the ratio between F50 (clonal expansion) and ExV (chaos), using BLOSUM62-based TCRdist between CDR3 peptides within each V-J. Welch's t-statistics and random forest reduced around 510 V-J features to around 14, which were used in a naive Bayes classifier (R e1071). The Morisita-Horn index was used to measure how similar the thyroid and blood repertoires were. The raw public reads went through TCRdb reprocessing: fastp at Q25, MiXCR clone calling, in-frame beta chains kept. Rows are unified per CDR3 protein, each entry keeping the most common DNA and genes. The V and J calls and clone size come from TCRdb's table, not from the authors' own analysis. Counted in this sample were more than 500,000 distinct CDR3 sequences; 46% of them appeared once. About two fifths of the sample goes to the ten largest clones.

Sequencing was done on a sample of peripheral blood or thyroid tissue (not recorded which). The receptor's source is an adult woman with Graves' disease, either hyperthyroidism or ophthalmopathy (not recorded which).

The sequenced DNA is TGTGCCAGCAGTTTTTTGGGAAGGGGCAATCAGCCCCAGCATTTT. Its product reads: CASSFLGRGNQPQHF. The chain couples TRBV12-3 or TRBV12-4 to TRBJ1-5; no D gene call is confident. V lost 3 bases and J lost 2 bases; the stretch between them is 11 bases long. The CDR3, cysteine through phenylalanine, is 15 amino acids long. Only the CDR3 portion is preserved as DNA: 45 bases, with reading frame beginning at the first base.